The present entry profiles one T cell receptor (beta chain) with its context. The sample originates from a study of response to subunit inactivated influenza vaccine. TCRdb called the RT-PCR reads again in MiXCR, with one record for every CDR3 protein. The sample gives 700,000 to 800,000 distinct CDR3 sequences, 15% to 20% of which show up once; approximately 11% is in the top ten. Deletions cut 5 bases from V and 5 bases from J, with 16 bases between. The CDR3 runs 14 residues. Germline V gene sequence: CDR1 SGHAT, CDR2 FQDESV (reference sequence). The chain recombines TRBV11-1 with TRBJ2-7; D ambiguous. This specimen consisted of PBMCs from blood, obtained roughly 5 days after vaccination. This receptor was taken from a man aged 45-65 years who received an inactivated influenza vaccine. The CDR3 loop is CASSPGPPLHEQYF. In DNA form, the CDR3 reads TGTGCCAGCAGCCCAGGACCGCCACTCCACGAGCAGTACTTC.